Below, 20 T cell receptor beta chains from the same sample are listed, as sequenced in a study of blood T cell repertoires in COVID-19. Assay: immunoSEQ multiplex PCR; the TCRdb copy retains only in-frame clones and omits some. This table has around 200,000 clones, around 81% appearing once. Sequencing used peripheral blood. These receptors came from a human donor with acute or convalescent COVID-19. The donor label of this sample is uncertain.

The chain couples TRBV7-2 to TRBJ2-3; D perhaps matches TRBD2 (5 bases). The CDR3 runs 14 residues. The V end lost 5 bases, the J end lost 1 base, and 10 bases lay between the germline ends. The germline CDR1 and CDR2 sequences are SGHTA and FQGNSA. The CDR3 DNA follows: TGTGCCAGCAGCATCCGGACTGGCACAGATACGCAGTATTTT. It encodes CASSIRTGTDTQYF. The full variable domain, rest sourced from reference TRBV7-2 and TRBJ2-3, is GAGVSQSPSNKVTEKGKDVELRCDPISGHTALYWYRQSLGQGLEFLIYFQGNSAPDKSGLPSDRFSAERTGGSVSTLTIQRTQQEDSAVYLCASSIRTGTDTQYFGPGTRLTVL.

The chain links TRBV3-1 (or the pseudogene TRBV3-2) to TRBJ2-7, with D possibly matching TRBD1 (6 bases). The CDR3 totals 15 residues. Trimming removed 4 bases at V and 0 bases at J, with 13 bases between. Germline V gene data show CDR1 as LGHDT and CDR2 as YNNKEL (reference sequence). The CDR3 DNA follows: TGTGCCAGCAGCCGCTTTGCGGACAGCTCCTACGAGCAGTACTTC. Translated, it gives CASSRFADSSYEQYF.

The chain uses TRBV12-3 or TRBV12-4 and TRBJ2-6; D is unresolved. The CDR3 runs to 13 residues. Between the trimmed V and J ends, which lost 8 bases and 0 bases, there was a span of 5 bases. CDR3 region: CASRFSGANVLTF. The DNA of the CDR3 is TGTGCCAGCCGGTTCTCTGGGGCCAACGTCCTGACTTTC.

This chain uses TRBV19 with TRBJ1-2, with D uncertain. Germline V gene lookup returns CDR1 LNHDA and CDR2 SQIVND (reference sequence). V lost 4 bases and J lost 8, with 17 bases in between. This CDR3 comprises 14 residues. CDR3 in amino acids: CASSTYSLLGGYTF. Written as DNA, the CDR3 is TGTGCCAGTAGTACCTACAGTCTCCTGGGCGGCTACACCTTC. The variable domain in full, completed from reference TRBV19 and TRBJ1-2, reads DGGITQSPKYLFRKEGQNVTLSCEQNLNHDAMYWYRQDPGQGLRLIYYSQIVNDFQKGDIAEGYSVSREKKESFPLTVTSAQKNPTAFYLCASSTYSLLGGYTFGSGTRLTVV.

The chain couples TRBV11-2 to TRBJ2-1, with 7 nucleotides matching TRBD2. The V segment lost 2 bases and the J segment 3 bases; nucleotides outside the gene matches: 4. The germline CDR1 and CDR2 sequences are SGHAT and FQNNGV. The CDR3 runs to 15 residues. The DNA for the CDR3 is TGTGCCAGCAGCTTACGGGAGGCCCGCTACAATGAGCAGTTCTTC. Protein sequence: CASSLREARYNEQFF.

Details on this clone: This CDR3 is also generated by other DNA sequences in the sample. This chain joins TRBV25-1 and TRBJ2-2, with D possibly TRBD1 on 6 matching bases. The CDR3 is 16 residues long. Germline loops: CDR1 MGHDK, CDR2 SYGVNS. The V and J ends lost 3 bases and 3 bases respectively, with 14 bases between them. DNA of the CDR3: TGTGCCAGCAGTGATCCGGGACAAGGGTACACCGGGGAGCTGTTTTTT. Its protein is CASSDPGQGYTGELFF.

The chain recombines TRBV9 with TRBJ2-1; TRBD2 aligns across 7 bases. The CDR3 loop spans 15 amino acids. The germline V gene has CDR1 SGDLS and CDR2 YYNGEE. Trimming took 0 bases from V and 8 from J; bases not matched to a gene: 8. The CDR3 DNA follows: TGTGCCAGCAGCGTAGAGGAGGGAGGGCCGTATGAGCAGTTCTTC. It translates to CASSVEEGGPYEQFF. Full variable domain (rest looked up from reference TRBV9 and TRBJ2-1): DSGVTQTPKHLITATGQRVTLRCSPRSGDLSVYWYQQSLDQGLQFLIQYYNGEERAKGNILERFSAQQFPDLHSELNLSSLELGDSALYFCASSVEEGGPYEQFFGPGTRLTVL.

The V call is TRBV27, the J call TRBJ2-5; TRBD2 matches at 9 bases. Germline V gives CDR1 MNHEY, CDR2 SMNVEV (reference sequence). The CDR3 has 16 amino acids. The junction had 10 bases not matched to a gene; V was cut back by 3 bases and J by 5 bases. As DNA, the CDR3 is TGTGCCAGCAGTTTGTCTAGCGGGGTAATTCAGGAGACCCAGTACTTC. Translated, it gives CASSLSSGVIQETQYF.

The CDR3, as DNA: TGTGCCAGCACCCCAACGGACAGGACAAGCGAGCAGTACTTC. Residues: CASTPTDRTSEQYF. The chain joins TRBV28 to TRBJ2-7; 7 bases are a match to TRBD1. The V gene's germline CDR1 is MDHEN and CDR2 SYDVKM. The CDR3 sequence is 14 residues long. The V gene end was trimmed by 7 bases and the J gene end by 6 bases; junction bases not matched to a gene: 12.

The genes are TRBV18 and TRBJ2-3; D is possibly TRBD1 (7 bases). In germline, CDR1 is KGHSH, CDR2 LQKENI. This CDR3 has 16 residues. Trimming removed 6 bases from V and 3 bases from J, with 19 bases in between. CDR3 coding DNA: TGTGCCAGCTCCGCTATCTCGGCAGGGGGGACAGATACGCAGTATTTT. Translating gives CASSAISAGGTDTQYF.

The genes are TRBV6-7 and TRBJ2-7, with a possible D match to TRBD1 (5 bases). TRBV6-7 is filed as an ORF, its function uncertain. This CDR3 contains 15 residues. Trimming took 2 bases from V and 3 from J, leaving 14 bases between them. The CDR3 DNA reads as TGTGCCAGCAGTTACCGCCAGGGCCAATTCTACGAGCAGTACTTC. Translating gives CASSYRQGQFYEQYF.

The CDR3 loop reads CASGTRQPYEQYF. The CDR3 nucleotides read TGTGCCAGCGGAACGCGACAGCCCTACGAGCAGTACTTC. The chain carries TRBV2 and TRBJ2-7, with D perhaps TRBD1 (5 bases). This CDR3 spans 13 amino acids. V was shortened by 8 bases and J by 2 bases, with 13 bases between the two germline ends. Germline V gene lookup returns CDR1 SNHLY and CDR2 FYNNEI.

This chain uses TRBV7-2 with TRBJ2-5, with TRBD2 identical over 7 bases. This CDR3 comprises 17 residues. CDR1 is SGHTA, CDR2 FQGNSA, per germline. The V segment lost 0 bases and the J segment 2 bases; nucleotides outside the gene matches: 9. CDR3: CASSLAILSGIQETQYF. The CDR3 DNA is TGTGCCAGCAGCTTAGCGATTTTGAGCGGGATTCAAGAGACCCAGTACTTC.

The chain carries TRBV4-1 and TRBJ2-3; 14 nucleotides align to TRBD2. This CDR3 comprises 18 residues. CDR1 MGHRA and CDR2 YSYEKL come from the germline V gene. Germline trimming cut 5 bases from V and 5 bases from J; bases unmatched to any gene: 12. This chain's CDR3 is CASSRGLAGDFIQDTQYF. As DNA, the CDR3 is TGCGCCAGCAGCAGGGGACTAGCGGGGGACTTCATCCAAGATACGCAGTATTTT.

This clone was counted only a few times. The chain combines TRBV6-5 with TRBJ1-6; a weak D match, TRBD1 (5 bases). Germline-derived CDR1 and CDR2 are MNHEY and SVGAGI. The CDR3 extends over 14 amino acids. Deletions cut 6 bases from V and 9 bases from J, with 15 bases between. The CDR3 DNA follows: TGTGCCAGCAGCGTCGACAGTAGTGGTTCACCCCTCCACTTT. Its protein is CASSVDSSGSPLHF.

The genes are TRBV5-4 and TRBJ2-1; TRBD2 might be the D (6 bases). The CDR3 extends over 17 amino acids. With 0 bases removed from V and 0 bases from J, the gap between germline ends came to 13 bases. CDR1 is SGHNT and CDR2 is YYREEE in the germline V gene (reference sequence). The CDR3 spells CASSLGGGASSYNEQFF. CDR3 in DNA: TGTGCCAGCAGCTTGGGTGGCGGGGCAAGCTCCTACAATGAGCAGTTCTTC.

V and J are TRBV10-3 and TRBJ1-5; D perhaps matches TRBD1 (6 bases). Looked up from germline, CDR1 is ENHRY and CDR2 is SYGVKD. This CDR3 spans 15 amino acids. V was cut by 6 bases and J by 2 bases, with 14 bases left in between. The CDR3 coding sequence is TGTGCCATCAGCCCGGACAGACCTGGCAATCAGCCCCAGCATTTT. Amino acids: CAISPDRPGNQPQHF.

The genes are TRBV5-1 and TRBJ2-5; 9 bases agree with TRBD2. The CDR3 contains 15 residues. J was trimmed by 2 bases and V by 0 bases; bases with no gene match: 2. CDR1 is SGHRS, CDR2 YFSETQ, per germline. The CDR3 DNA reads TGCGCCAGCAGCTTGGTGCTAGCGGGGCAAGAGACCCAGTACTTC. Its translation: CASSLVLAGQETQYF.

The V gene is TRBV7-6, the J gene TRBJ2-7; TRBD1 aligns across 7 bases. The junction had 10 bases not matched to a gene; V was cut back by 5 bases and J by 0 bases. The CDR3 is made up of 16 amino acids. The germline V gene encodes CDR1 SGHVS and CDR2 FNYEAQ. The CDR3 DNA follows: TGTGCCAGCAGCCAACAGACAGGGTTTAGCTCCTACGAGCAGTACTTC. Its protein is CASSQQTGFSSYEQYF. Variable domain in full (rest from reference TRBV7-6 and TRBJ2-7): GAGVSQSPRYKVTKRGQDVALRCDPISGHVSLYWYRQALGQGPEFLTYFNYEAQQDKSGLPNDRFSAERPEGSISTLTIQRTEQRDSAMYRCASSQQTGFSSYEQYFGPGTRLTVT.

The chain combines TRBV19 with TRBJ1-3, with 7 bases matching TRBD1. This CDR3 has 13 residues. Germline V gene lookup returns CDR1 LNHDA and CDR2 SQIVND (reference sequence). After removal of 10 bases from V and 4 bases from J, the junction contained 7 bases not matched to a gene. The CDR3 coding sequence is TGTGCCACGACACAGGGGTCAGGAAACACCATATATTTT. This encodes CATTQGSGNTIYF. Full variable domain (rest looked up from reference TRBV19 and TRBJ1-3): DGGITQSPKYLFRKEGQNVTLSCEQNLNHDAMYWYRQDPGQGLRLIYYSQIVNDFQKGDIAEGYSVSREKKESFPLTVTSAQKNPTAFYLCATTQGSGNTIYFGEGSWLTVV.